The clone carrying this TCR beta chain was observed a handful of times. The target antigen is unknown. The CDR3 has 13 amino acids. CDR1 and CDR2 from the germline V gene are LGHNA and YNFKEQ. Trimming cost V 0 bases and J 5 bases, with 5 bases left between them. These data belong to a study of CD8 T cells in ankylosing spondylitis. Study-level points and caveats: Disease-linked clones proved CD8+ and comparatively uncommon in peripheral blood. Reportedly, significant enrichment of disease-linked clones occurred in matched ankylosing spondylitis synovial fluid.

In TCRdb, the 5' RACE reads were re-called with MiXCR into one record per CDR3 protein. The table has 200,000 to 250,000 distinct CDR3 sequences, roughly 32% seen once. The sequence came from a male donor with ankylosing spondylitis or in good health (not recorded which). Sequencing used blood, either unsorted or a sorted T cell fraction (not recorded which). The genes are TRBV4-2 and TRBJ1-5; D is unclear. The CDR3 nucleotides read TGTGCCAGCAGCCAAGATCTTGATCAGCCCCAGCATTTT. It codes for CASSQDLDQPQHF.